These 7 T cell receptor beta chains came from one sample sequenced in a study of blood T cell repertoires in COVID-19. TCRdb keeps only in-frame clones here, not all; method: immunoSEQ multiplex PCR. This repertoire shows roughly 440,000 clones, around 88% found once; its top ten account for over 10%. The source material was peripheral blood. These receptors all stem from a woman aged 45-65 years with COVID-19, enrolled during active disease.

The chain couples TRBV3-1 (or the pseudogene TRBV3-2) to TRBJ2-5; a weak D match, TRBD2 (5 bases). The CDR3 is 15 residues long. Germline V gene lookup returns CDR1 LGHDT and CDR2 YNNKEL (reference sequence). With 6 bases removed from V and 4 bases from J, the gap between germline ends came to 18 bases. The CDR3 region has the DNA TGTGCCAGCAGATCAGCTAGCCCGAGGAGAGAGACCCAGTACTTC. As protein: CASRSASPRRETQYF.

This chain joins TRBV9 and TRBJ2-7; D uncertain. V was pared by 0 bases and J by 0 bases, with 10 bases between. Germline V gene data show CDR1 as SGDLS and CDR2 as YYNGEE. CDR3 length equals 15 residues. The CDR3 DNA sequence: TGTGCCAGCAGCGTAGGGAGCACCAGCTCCTACGAGCAGTACTTC. Translated, it gives CASSVGSTSSYEQYF.

The chain carries TRBV11-2 and TRBJ2-7; D call uncertain. V was cut by 4 bases and J by 0 bases, with 13 bases left in between. The germline gives CDR1 SGHAT, CDR2 FQNNGV. CDR3 size: 15 residues. The CDR3 DNA reads TGTGCCAGCAGCTATGGCGATCTAGTCTCCTACGAGCAGTACTTC. Translated: CASSYGDLVSYEQYF.

The chain carries TRBV12-5 and TRBJ2-1; possible D gene TRBD2, 5 bases. Trimming took off 8 bases at V and 0 bases at J, with 17 bases between the two ends. Germline loops: CDR1 LGHNT, CDR2 FRNRAP. This CDR3 is built from 16 residues. CDR3 amino acids: CASYPGYTSSYNEQFF. CDR3 bases: TGTGCTAGTTACCCGGGGTACACCAGCTCCTACAATGAGCAGTTCTTC.

As concerns this clone: This sample also contains other DNA sequences that code for the same CDR3. The chain is built from TRBV6-5 and TRBJ1-1; D possibly corresponds to TRBD1 (6 bases). Trimming cost V 5 bases and J 2 bases, with 12 bases left between them. There are 14 residues in the CDR3. Germline V gene lookup returns CDR1 MNHEY and CDR2 SVGAGI. The CDR3 region has the DNA TGTGCCAGCAGTCCCGGGACATTAAACACTGAAGCTTTCTTT. Translating gives CASSPGTLNTEAFF.

The chain combines TRBV12-3 or TRBV12-4 with TRBJ1-5, with 8 bases aligning to TRBD1. The ends lost 7 bases at V and 8 bases at J; junction bases unmatched: 4. The CDR3 is 12 amino acids. The CDR3 DNA sequence: TGTGCCAGCAACAGGGGGGGGAAGCCCCAGCATTTT. Translating it yields CASNRGGKPQHF.

This chain connects TRBV5-4 to TRBJ1-1; TRBD1 agrees at 7 bases. V lost 0 bases to trimming and J lost 4 bases; unmatched junction nucleotides: 6. Germline V gene sequence: CDR1 SGHNT, CDR2 YYREEE (reference sequence). CDR3 size: 15 residues. The CDR3 sequence: CASSLGQGLFTEAFF. The CDR3 DNA is TGTGCCAGCAGCTTGGGACAGGGTTTATTCACTGAAGCTTTCTTT. The full variable domain, rest sourced from reference TRBV5-4 and TRBJ1-1, is ETGVTQSPTHLIKTRGQQVTLRCSSQSGHNTVSWYQQALGQGPQFIFQYYREEENGRGNFPPRFSGLQFPNYSSELNVNALELDDSALYLCASSLGQGLFTEAFFGQGTRLTVV.